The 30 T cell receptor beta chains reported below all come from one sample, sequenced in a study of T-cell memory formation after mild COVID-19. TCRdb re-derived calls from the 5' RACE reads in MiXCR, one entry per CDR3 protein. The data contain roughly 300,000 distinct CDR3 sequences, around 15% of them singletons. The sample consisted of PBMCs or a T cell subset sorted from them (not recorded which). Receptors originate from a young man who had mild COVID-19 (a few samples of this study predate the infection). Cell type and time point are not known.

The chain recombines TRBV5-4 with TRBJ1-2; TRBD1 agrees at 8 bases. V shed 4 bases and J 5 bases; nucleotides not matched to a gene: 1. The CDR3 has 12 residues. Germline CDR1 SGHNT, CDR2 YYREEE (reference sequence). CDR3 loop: CASSTGGYGYTF. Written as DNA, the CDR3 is TGTGCCAGCAGCACAGGGGGATATGGCTACACCTTC.

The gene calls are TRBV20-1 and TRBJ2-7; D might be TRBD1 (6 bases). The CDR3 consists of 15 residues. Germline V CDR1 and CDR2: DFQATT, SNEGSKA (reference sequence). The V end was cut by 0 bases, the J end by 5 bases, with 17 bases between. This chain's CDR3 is CSARDTSAGEDEQYF. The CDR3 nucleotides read TGCAGTGCTAGAGACACGTCGGCAGGGGAAGACGAGCAGTACTTC.

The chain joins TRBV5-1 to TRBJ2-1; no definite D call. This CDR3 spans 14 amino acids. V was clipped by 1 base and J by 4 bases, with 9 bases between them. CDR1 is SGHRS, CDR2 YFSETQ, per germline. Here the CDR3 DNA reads TGCGCCAGCAGCTTGCCGGACCCATACAATGAGCAGTTCTTC. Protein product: CASSLPDPYNEQFF.

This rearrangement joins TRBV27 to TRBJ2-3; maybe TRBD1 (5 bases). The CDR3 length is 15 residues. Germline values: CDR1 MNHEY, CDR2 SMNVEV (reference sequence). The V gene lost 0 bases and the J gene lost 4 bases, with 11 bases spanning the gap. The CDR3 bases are TGTGCCAGCAGTTTATCCTACAGGTCGCCAGATACGCAGTATTTT. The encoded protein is CASSLSYRSPDTQYF.

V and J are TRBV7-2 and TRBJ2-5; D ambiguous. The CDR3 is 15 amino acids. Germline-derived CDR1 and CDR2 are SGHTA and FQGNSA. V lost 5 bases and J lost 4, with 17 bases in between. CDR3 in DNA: TGTGCCAGCAGCATGCAAAGGGCTGTGGTAGAGACCCAGTACTTC. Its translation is CASSMQRAVVETQYF. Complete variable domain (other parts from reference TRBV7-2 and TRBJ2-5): GAGVSQSPSNKVTEKGKDVELRCDPISGHTALYWYRQSLGQGLEFLIYFQGNSAPDKSGLPSDRFSAERTGGSVSTLTIQRTQQEDSAVYLCASSMQRAVVETQYFGPGTRLLVL.

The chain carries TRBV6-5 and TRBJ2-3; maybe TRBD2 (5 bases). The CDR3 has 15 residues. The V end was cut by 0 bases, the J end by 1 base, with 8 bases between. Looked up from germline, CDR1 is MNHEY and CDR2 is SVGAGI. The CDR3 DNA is TGTGCCAGCAGTTACTCTAATAGCGGCACAGATACGCAGTATTTT. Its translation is CASSYSNSGTDTQYF.

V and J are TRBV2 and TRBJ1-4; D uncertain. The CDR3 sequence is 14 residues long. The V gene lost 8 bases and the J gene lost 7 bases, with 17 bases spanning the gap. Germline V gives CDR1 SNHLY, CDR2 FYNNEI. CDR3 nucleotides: TGTGCCAGCTGTCAAACCAGGTTCGGTGAAAAACTGTTTTTT. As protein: CASCQTRFGEKLFF.

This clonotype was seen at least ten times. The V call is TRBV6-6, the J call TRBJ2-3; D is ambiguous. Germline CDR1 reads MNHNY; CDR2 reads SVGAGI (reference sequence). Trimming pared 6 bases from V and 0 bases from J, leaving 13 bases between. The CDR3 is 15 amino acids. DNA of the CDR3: TGTGCCAGCAGCCCACACGCACTGAGCACAGATACGCAGTATTTT. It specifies CASSPHALSTDTQYF.

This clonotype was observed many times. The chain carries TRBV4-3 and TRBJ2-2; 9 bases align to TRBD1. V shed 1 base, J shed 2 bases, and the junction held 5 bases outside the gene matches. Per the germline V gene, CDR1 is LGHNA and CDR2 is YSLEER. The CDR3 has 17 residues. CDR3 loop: CASSQGTGGANTGELFF. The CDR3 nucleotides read TGCGCCAGCAGCCAAGGAACAGGGGGCGCAAACACCGGGGAGCTGTTTTTT.

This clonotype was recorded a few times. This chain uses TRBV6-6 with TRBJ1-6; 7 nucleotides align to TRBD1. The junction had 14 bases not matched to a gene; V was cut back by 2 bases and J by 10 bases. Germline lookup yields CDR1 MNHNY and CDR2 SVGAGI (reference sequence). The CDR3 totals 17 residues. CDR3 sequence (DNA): TGTGCCAGCAGTTACGTCGTCGGAGGGGGCGCAGGCTCACCCCTCCACTTT. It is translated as CASSYVVGGGAGSPLHF.

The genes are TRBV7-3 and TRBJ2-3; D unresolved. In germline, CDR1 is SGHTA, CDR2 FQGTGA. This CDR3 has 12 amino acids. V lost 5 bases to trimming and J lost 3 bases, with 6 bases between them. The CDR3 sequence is CASSAMTDTQYF. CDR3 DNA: TGTGCCAGCAGCGCCATGACAGATACGCAGTATTTT. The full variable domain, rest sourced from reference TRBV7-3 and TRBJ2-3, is GAGVSQTPSNKVTEKGKYVELRCDPISGHTALYWYRQSLGQGPEFLIYFQGTGAADDSGLPNDRFFAVRPEGSVSTLKIQRTERGDSAVYLCASSAMTDTQYFGPGTRLTVL.

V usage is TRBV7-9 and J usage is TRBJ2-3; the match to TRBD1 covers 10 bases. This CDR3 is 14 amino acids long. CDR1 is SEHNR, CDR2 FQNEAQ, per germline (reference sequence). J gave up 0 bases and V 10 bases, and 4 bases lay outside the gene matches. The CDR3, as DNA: TGTGCCACCCCGGGACAGGGGAGCACAGATACGCAGTATTTT. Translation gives CATPGQGSTDTQYF. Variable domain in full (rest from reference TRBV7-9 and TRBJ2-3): DTGVSQNPRHKITKRGQNVTFRCDPISEHNRLYWYRQTLGQGPEFLTYFQNEAQLEKSRLLSDRFSAERPKGSFSTLEIQRTEQGDSAMYLCATPGQGSTDTQYFGPGTRLTVL.

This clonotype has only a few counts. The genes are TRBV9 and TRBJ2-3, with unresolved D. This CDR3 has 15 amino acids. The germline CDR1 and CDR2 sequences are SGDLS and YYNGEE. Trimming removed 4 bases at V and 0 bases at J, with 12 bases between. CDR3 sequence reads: CASSPIGTSTDTQYF. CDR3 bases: TGTGCCAGCAGCCCCATCGGCACTAGCACAGATACGCAGTATTTT.

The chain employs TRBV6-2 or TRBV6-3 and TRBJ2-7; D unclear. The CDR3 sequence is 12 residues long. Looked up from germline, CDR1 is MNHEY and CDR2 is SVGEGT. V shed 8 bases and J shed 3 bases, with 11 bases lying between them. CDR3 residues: CASGEGDYEQYF. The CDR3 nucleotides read TGTGCCAGCGGAGAAGGAGACTACGAGCAGTACTTC.

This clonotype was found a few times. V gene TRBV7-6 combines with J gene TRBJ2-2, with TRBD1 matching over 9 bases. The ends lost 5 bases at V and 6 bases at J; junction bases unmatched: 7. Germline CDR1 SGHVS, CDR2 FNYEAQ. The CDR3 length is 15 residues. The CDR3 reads CASSVGTGLSGELFF. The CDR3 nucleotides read TGTGCCAGCAGCGTCGGGACAGGGTTATCCGGGGAGCTGTTTTTT.

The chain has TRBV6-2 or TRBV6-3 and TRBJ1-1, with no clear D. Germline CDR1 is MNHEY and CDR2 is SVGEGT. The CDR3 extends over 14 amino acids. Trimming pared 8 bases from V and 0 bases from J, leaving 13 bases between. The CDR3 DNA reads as TGTGCCAGCCGAGAGCCGGGCATGAACACTGAAGCTTTCTTT. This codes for CASREPGMNTEAFF.

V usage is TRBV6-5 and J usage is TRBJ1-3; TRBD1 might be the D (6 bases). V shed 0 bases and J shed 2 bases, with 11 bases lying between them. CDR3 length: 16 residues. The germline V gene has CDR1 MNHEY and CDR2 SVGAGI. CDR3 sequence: CASSYSLQGTGNTIYF. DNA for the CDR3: TGTGCCAGCAGTTACTCCCTGCAGGGGACTGGAAACACCATATATTTT.

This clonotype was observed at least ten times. CDR3 sequence reads: CASNDGLETQYF. For the CDR3, the DNA is TGCGCCAGCAATGACGGGTTAGAGACCCAGTACTTC. The rearrangement uses TRBV5-1 and TRBJ2-5; D is undetermined. Trimming left V 6 bases short and J 4 bases short, with 10 bases between. This CDR3 contains 12 residues. The germline CDR1 and CDR2 sequences are SGHRS and YFSETQ.

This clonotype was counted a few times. CDR3 in amino acids: CSVESQPTDTQYF. The CDR3 DNA is TGCAGCGTTGAAAGTCAACCCACAGATACGCAGTATTTT. The chain has TRBV29-1 and TRBJ2-3; D is ambiguous. From germline, CDR1 is SQVTM and CDR2 ANQGSEA. The CDR3 spans 13 residues. The V and J ends lost 2 bases and 2 bases respectively, with 8 bases between them.

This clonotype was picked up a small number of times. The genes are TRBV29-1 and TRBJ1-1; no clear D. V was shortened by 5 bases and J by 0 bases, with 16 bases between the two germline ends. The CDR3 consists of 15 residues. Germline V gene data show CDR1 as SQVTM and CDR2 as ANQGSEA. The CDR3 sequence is CSVSPGWGMNTEAFF. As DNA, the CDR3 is TGCAGCGTTAGTCCGGGATGGGGTATGAACACTGAAGCTTTCTTT.

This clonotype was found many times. This chain's CDR3 is CASSPGQGVAGELFF. DNA of the CDR3: TGCGCCAGCAGCCCCGGACAGGGGGTAGCCGGGGAGCTGTTTTTT. The rearrangement joins TRBV5-1 to TRBJ2-2; 10 nucleotides match TRBD1. The CDR3 covers 15 residues. V was clipped by 4 bases and J by 6 bases; unmatched bases: 6. Per germline, CDR1 SGHRS and CDR2 YFSETQ.

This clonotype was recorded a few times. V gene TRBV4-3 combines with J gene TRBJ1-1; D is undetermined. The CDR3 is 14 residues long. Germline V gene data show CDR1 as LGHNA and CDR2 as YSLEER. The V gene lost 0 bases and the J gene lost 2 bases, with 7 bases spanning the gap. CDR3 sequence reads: CASSQDRHNTEAFF. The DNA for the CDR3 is TGCGCCAGCAGCCAAGATAGACATAACACTGAAGCTTTCTTT.

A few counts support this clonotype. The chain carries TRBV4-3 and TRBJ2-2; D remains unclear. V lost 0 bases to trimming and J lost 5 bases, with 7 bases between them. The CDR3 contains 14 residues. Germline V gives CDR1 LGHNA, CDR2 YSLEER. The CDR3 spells CASSQDGLTGELFF. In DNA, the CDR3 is TGCGCCAGCAGCCAAGACGGGTTAACCGGGGAGCTGTTTTTT.

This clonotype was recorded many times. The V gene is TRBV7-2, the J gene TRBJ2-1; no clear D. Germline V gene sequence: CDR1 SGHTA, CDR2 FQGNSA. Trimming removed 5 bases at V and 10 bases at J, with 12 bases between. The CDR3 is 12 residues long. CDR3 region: CASSLLGYEQFF. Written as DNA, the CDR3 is TGTGCCAGCAGCCTTCTGGGGTACGAGCAGTTCTTC.

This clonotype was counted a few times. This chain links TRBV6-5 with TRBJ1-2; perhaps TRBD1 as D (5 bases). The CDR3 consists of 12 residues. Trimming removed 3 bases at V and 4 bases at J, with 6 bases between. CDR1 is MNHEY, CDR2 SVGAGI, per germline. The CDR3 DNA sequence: TGTGCCAGCAGTTATGGGGGCTATGGCTACACCTTC. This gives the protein CASSYGGYGYTF.

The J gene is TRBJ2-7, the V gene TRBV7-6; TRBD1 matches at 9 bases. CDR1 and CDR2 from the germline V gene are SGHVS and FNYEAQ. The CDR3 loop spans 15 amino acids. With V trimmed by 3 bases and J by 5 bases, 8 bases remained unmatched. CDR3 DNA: TGTGCCAGCAGCTTGATCCAACAGGGGGCCCACGAGCAGTACTTC. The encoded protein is CASSLIQQGAHEQYF.

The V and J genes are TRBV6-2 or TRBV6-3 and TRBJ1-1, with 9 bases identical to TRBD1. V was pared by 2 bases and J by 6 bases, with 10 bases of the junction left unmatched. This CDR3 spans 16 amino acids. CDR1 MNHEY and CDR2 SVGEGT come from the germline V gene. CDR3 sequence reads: CASSYPPGQGAAEAFF. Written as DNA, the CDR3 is TGTGCCAGCAGTTACCCCCCGGGACAGGGCGCCGCTGAAGCTTTCTTT.

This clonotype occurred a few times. This CDR3 reads CASSSGQEEETQYF. The CDR3 DNA reads TGTGCCAGCAGCTCCGGACAGGAGGAAGAGACCCAGTACTTC. V usage is TRBV7-8 and J usage is TRBJ2-5; 7 bases line up with TRBD1. Germline lookup yields CDR1 SGHVS and CDR2 FQNEAQ. The CDR3 has 14 residues. With V trimmed by 4 bases and J by 3 bases, 5 bases remained unmatched.

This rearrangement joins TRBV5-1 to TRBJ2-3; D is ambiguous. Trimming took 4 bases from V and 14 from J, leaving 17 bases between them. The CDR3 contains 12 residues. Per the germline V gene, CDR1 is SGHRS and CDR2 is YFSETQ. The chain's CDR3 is CASSHPLPSSYF. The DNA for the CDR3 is TGCGCCAGCAGCCACCCACTCCCGTCGTCGTATTTT. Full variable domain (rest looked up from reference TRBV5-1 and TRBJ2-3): KAGVTQTPRYLIKTRGQQVTLSCSPISGHRSVSWYQQTPGQGLQFLFEYFSETQRNKGNFPGRFSGRQFSNSRSEMNVSTLELGDSALYLCASSHPLPSSYFGPGTRLTVL.

The CDR3 DNA sequence: TGTGCCAGCAGCACCAGGGGGTTCGGCTATGGCTACACCTTC. The encoded protein is CASSTRGFGYGYTF. The chain recombines TRBV11-2 with TRBJ1-2; 7 nucleotides agree with TRBD1. V lost 5 bases to trimming and J lost 4 bases; unmatched junction nucleotides: 7. The V gene's germline CDR1 is SGHAT and CDR2 FQNNGV. The CDR3 length is 14 residues.